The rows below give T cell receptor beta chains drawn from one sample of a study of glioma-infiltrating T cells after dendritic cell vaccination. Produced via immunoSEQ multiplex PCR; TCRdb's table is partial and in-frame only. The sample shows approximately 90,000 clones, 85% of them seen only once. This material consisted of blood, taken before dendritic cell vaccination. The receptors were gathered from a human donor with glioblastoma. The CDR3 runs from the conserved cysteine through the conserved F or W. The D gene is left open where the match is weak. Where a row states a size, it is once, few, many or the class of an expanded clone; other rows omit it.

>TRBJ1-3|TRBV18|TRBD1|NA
TGTGCCAGCTCGCCGACAGGGAGCTCTGGAAACACCATATATTTT
CASSPTGSSGNTIYF
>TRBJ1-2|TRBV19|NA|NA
TGTGCCAGTACGCAACCGGGACACATCTATGGCTACACCTTC
CASTQPGHIYGYTF
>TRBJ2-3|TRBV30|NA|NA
TGTGCCTGGAGTATACCGTCGTCCTCGGCAGATACGCAGTATTTT
CAWSIPSSSADTQYF
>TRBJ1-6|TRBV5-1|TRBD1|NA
TGCGCCAGCAGCTTGGAGACAGGGACCTATAATTCACCCCTCCACTTT
CASSLETGTYNSPLHF
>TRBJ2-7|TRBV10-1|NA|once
TGCGCCAGCAGTGAGGTTAACTTCGGAGGCTACGAGCAGTACTTC
CASSEVNFGGYEQYF
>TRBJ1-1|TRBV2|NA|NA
TGTGCCAGCAGCGCACATGAGAACACTGAAGCTTTCTTT
CASSAHENTEAFF
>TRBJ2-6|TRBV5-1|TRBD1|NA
TGCGCCAGCAGCTTATGGACAGGGAACTCTGGGGCCAACGTCCTGACTTTC
CASSLWTGNSGANVLTF
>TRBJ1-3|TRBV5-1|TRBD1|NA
TGCGCCAGCAGCTCGAGCATGGGACAGGGCTCTGGAAACACCATATATTTT
CASSSSMGQGSGNTIYF
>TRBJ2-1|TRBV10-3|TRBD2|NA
TGTGCCACCCCTTGGGCGGGAGGCCGCGCCTACAATGAGCAGTTCTTC
CATPWAGGRAYNEQFF
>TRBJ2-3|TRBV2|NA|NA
TGTGCCAGCAGTGCCCCGTCGAGCTTCGGGGGAGATACGCAGTATTTT
CASSAPSSFGGDTQYF
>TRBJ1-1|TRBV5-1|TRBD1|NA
TGCGCCAGCAGCGGGACGGACAGGGACACTGAAGCTTTCTTT
CASSGTDRDTEAFF
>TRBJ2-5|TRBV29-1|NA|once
TGCAGCGTTGGCGCCGCGCAAGAGACCCAGTACTTC
CSVGAAQETQYF
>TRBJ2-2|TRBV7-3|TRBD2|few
TGTGCCAGCAGTACGGGACTAGCGGGAGGCGAAACCGGGGAGCTGTTTTTT
CASSTGLAGGETGELFF
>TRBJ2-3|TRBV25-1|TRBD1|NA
TGTGCCAGCAGCTTCGGACAGGGAGGAGATACGCAGTATTTT
CASSFGQGGDTQYF
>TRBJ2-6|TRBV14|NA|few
TGTGCCAGCAGTTTCAGGGGGGCCCTACTCTCTGGGGCCAACGTCCTGACTTTC
CASSFRGALLSGANVLTF
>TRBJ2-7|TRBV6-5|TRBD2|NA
TGTGCCAGCAGCCTAACGGGACTAGCGGCCGAGCAGTACTTC
CASSLTGLAAEQYF
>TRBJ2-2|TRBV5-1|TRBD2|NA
TGCGCCAGCAGCGTCCCTAGCGGGGGTCGCTTAGACAACACCGGGGAGCTGTTTTTT
CASSVPSGGRLDNTGELFF
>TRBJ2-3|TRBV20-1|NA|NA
TGCAGTGCTGCGAACGGAGATACGCAGTATTTT
CSAANGDTQYF
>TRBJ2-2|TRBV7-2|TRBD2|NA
TGTGCCAGCAGCCCCGGACTAGTTGAGACCGGGGAGCTGTTTTTT
CASSPGLVETGELFF
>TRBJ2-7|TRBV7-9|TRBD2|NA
TGTGCCAGCAGCTCGCCAACTAGCGGGAGGACGTACGAGCAGTACTTC
CASSSPTSGRTYEQYF
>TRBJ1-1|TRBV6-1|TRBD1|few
TGTGCCAGCAGTCTTACCGGGACAGGGGGCACTGAAGCTTTCTTT
CASSLTGTGGTEAFF
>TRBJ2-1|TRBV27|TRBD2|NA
TGTGCCAGCAGCGATTTCTTGAGCGGGAGAAACTCCTACAATGAGCAGTTCTTC
CASSDFLSGRNSYNEQFF
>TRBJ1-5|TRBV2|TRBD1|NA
TGTGCCAGCAGTGATGACTGGACAGGGAAGGCCAATCAGCCCCAGCATTTT
CASSDDWTGKANQPQHF
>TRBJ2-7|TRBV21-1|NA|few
TGTGCCAGCAGCAAAGATGGGGCAGGGCACTCCTACGAGCAGTACTTC
CASSKDGAGHSYEQYF
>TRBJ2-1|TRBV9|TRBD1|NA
TGTGCCAGCAGCGTAGAGGGGGCGGAGAATGAGCAGTTCTTC
CASSVEGAENEQFF
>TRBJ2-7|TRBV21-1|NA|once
TGTGCCAGCCAAGGGGAAGACTACGAGCAGTACTTC
CASQGEDYEQYF
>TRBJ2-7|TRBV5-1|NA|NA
TGCGCCAGCAGCTTCGACGGGTTCCAGCAGTACTTC
CASSFDGFQQYF
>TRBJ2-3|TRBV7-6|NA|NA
TGTGCCAGCAGCTTAGCGGAATCAGGTGGCACAGATACGCAGTATTTT
CASSLAESGGTDTQYF
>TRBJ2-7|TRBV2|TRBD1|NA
TGTGCCAGCAAACCAGGGGGCGCAATCGACGAGCAGTACTTC
CASKPGGAIDEQYF
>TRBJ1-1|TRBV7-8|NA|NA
TGTGCCAGCAGCATACAACAGGGGAACACTGAAGCTTTCTTT
CASSIQQGNTEAFF
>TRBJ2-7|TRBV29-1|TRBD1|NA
TGCAGCGTTAAAAAAGGGACAGGGTTATCCTACGAGCAGTACTTC
CSVKKGTGLSYEQYF
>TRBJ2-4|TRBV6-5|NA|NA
TGTGCCAGCAGTCCAGGGTTGAACATTCAGTACTTC
CASSPGLNIQYF
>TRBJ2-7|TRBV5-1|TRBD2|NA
TGCGCCAGCAGCCCTGGTGGGCGGGGGGGGTACGAGCAGTACTTC
CASSPGGRGGYEQYF
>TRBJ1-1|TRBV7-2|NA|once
TGTGCCAGCAGCTTAGTCAGGGAGGGTGAAGCTTTCTTT
CASSLVREGEAFF